These 28 T cell receptor beta chains were sequenced from one sample in a study of CD8+ T cells in alopecia areata. TCR sequencing used cDNA made by reverse transcription of extracted RNA. Only in-frame clones appear in the TCRdb table, and some are missing; sequencing was by immunoSEQ multiplex PCR. The sample contains 90,000 to 130,000 clones, none of them singletons. What was sequenced was lesional skin. The source of these receptors is a C3H/HeJ mouse with alopecia areata. For the strain, the MHC haplotype given is H2-k.

This clone was observed a few times. Mouse gene names and germline throughout. The missing CDR3 end, 4 residues past where the read stops, is filled in from the germline J gene. This chain links TRBV17 with TRBJ1-4, with 10 bases identical to TRBD1. With 6 bases clipped from V and 5 bases from J, the junction kept 6 bases outside the gene matches. Germline V gene lookup returns CDR1 MNHDT and CDR2 YYDKIL. The CDR3 covers 15 residues. The CDR3 DNA, read in part, is TGTGCTAGCAGCGTCCCGGGACAGGGGAACGAA. It yields the protein CASSVPGQGNE. The whole CDR3 region reads CASSVPGQGNERLFF.

This clone has only a few counts. The protein recorded in TCRdb does not match the translated DNA at residue 10; the protein presented here comes from translating the DNA. The genes are named according to mouse. The read ends 3 residues shy of where the CDR3 ends; the end is completed using the germline J gene. The J gene is TRBJ1-3, the V gene TRBV19, with a tentative D call TRBD1 (5 bases). The germline V and J ends were trimmed by 6 bases and 0 bases, with 7 bases remaining between them. Per germline, CDR1 FNHDT and CDR2 SITEND (reference sequence). The CDR3 consists of 13 residues. The part of the CDR3 DNA that was read is TGTGCCAGCAACAGGTATTCTGGAAATACG. Translated: CASNRYSGNT. The entire CDR3 protein is CASNRYSGNTLYF.

There are a few counts of this clone. The germline and genes are mouse ones. The CDR3 end is not reached by the read, which stops 4 residues before it; the germline J gene fills it in. The V call is TRBV13-3, the J call TRBJ2-3; 7 positions match TRBD1. V gave up 5 bases and J gave up 0 bases; unmatched junction bases: 9. The CDR3 totals 16 residues. Germline V gene data show CDR1 as NNHDY and CDR2 as SYVADS. CDR3 DNA (partial): TGTGCCAGCAGCCTGGACAGGAGGTCTAGTGCAGAA. Its protein product is CASSLDRRSSAE. The full CDR3 protein is CASSLDRRSSAETLYF.

In this sample, this clone turned up a few times. Any gene name here is a mouse gene name. The CDR3 goes on 4 residues after the read ends, and that part is filled in from the germline J gene. The identical CDR3 is also encoded by other nucleotide sequences in the sample. V and J are TRBV13-3 and TRBJ2-7, with 9 bases identical to TRBD2. The CDR3 loop spans 12 amino acids. Germline V CDR1 and CDR2: NNHDY, SYVADS. CDR3 protein: CASRRLGDEQYF. The sequenced part of the CDR3 DNA is TGTGCCAGCCGCCGACTGGGGGAT.

On this clone: These gene names are mouse names. The CDR3 is cut off 4 residues early in the read; its end comes from the germline J gene. The chain is built from TRBV1 and TRBJ2-1, with D tentatively TRBD1 (6 bases). The V gene lost 0 bases and the J gene lost 1 base, with 10 bases spanning the gap. CDR3 length: 16 amino acids. Germline CDR1 NSQYPW, CDR2 LRSPGD (reference sequence). The sequenced part of the CDR3 DNA is TGCACCTGCAGTGCAGACCGGGACAAAAACTATGCT. Translating gives CTCSADRDKNYA. The CDR3, in full, reads CTCSADRDKNYAEQFF. The full variable domain, with the rest looked up from reference TRBV1 and TRBJ2-1, is VTLLEQNPRWRLVPRGQAVNLRCILKNSQYPWMSWYQQDLQKQLQWLFTLRSPGDKEVKSLPGADYLATRVTDTELRLQVANMSQGRTLYCTCSADRDKNYAEQFFGPGTRLTVL.

This clone was counted only a few times. Mouse gene names and germline throughout. Read data end 4 residues before the CDR3 end; the end is taken from the germline J gene. This chain joins TRBV14 and TRBJ1-1; possibly TRBD1 for D (6 bases). V was pared by 2 bases and J by 0 bases, with 8 bases between. The CDR3 spans 14 residues. The germline CDR1 and CDR2 sequences are SGHDT and FRDEAV. The DNA read from the CDR3 is TGTGCCAGCAGTTTACAGGGAGCAAACACA. This sequence encodes CASSLQGANT. The entire CDR3 is CASSLQGANTEVFF.

Comment on this clone: Gene names are mouse gene names. Coverage ceases 4 residues before the CDR3 finishes, and the germline J gene fills in the end. The rearrangement joins TRBV19 to TRBJ1-4, with TRBD1 matching 8 bases. Germline CDR1 FNHDT, CDR2 SITEND (reference sequence). The CDR3 sequence is 17 residues long. After removal of 2 bases from V and 0 bases from J, the junction contained 6 bases not matched to a gene. The part of the CDR3 DNA that was read is TGTGCCAGCAGTATCCTCGGGACAGGATTTTCCAACGAA. Translation gives CASSILGTGFSNE. The full CDR3 reads CASSILGTGFSNERLFF. Using reference TRBV19 and TRBJ1-4 for the parts outside the CDR3, the full variable domain is GGIITQTPKFLIGQEGQKLTLKCQQNFNHDTMYWYRQDSGKGLRLIYYSITENDLQKGDLSEGYDASREKKSSFSLTVTSAQKNEMAVFLCASSILGTGFSNERLFFGHGTKLSVL.

Concerning this clone: Germline and genes: mouse. The CDR3 end is not reached by the read, which stops 4 residues before it; the germline J gene fills it in. V gene TRBV19 combines with J gene TRBJ1-2, with 7 bases that match TRBD1. CDR3 size: 13 residues. Germline CDR1 FNHDT, CDR2 SITEND (reference sequence). The V gene end was trimmed by 1 base and the J gene end by 4 bases; junction bases not matched to a gene: 1. The chain's CDR3 is CASSINRGSDYTF. CDR3 DNA (partial): TGTGCCAGCAGTATAAACAGGGGCTCC.

For this clone: Germline and genes here are mouse. The read comes to an end 4 residues before the CDR3 does, leaving the germline J gene to fill in the end. This chain uses TRBV19 with TRBJ1-4, with 8 nucleotides matching TRBD1. CDR1 is FNHDT and CDR2 is SITEND in the germline V gene (reference sequence). V dropped 1 base and J dropped 2; count of bases not matched to a gene: 4. The CDR3 sequence is 16 residues long. CDR3 DNA (partial): TGTGCCAGCAGTATATTAGACAGGGGATCCAACGAA. It is translated as CASSILDRGSNE. The whole CDR3 sequence is CASSILDRGSNERLFF.

On this clone itself: Mouse gene names and germline throughout. The read halts 4 residues ahead of the CDR3 end, with the missing end drawn from the germline J gene. The chain is built from TRBV13-3 and TRBJ2-1, with 9 nucleotides matching TRBD1. This CDR3 spans 15 amino acids. V lost 2 bases, J lost 4 bases, and 4 bases stayed unmatched. Germline V gene lookup returns CDR1 NNHDY and CDR2 SYVADS. CDR3 bases read: TGTGCCAGCAGTGAAGTGGGACAGGGATATGCT. Translating gives CASSEVGQGYA. The whole CDR3 protein reads CASSEVGQGYAEQFF.

Note on this clone: The gene symbols are mouse symbols. Read coverage stops 4 residues before the CDR3 terminus; the germline J gene supplies the remainder. The chain joins TRBV19 to TRBJ2-3; D unclear. With 1 base removed from V and 0 bases from J, the gap between germline ends came to 9 bases. The CDR3 covers 15 residues. Germline V lookup: CDR1 FNHDT, CDR2 SITEND (reference sequence). The CDR3 DNA, read in part, is TGTGCCAGCAGTATAAGCCAGGAAAGTGCAGAA. Amino acid sequence: CASSISQESAE. The entire CDR3 sequence reads CASSISQESAETLYF.

Turning to this clone: Germline and genes: mouse. The read ends 4 residues shy of where the CDR3 ends; the end is completed using the germline J gene. The V gene is TRBV17, the J gene TRBJ2-1; D may be TRBD1 (5 bases). CDR1 is MNHDT and CDR2 is YYDKIL in the germline V gene. V lost 3 bases and J lost 6, with 12 bases in between. This CDR3 comprises 14 residues. The sequenced part of the CDR3 DNA is TGTGCTAGCAGTAGGAGGAGGGGTGGTGCT. It translates to CASSRRRGGA. The complete CDR3 protein is CASSRRRGGAEQFF.

Turning to this clone: Gene names are the mouse ones. The read terminates 4 residues ahead of where the CDR3 ends, so the germline J gene completes it. The rearrangement links TRBV13-1 to TRBJ1-1, with 10 bases matching TRBD1. Germline V gene lookup returns CDR1 NSHNY and CDR2 SYGAGN. The CDR3 consists of 13 residues. CDR3 bases read: TGTGCCAGCAGTGGGGGACAGGGGTTA. It is translated as CASSGGQGL. Given in full, the CDR3 is CASSGGQGLEVFF.

A few counts support this clone. The gene symbols are mouse symbols. The read is 4 residues too short to cover the CDR3 end, so that end is filled in from the germline J gene. The chain combines TRBV17 with TRBJ2-3, with 7 bases identical to TRBD1. Trimming removed 9 bases from V and 3 bases from J; junction bases left unmatched: 0. The germline V gene has CDR1 MNHDT and CDR2 YYDKIL. This CDR3 region has 11 residues. The CDR3 here is CARGQAETLYF. The sequenced CDR3 bases are TGTGCTAGGGGACAGGCAGAA. Together with reference TRBV17 and TRBJ2-3, the CDR3 gives the full variable domain: DTTVKQNPRYKLARVGKPVNLICSQTMNHDTMYWYQKKPNQAPKLLLFYYDKILNREADTFEKFQSSRPNNSFCSLYIGSAGLEYSAMYLCARGQAETLYFGSGTRLTVL.

This clone has only a few counts. The listed genes are named as in mouse. The read ends 4 residues early relative to the CDR3; the germline J gene fills the gap. V usage is TRBV5 and J usage is TRBJ2-2, with TRBD1 matching over 10 bases. Trimming at V came to 1 base and at J to 4 bases, leaving 3 bases not matched to a gene. The CDR3 is 16 residues long. CDR1 is LGHNA, CDR2 YNLKQL, per germline (reference sequence). CDR3 bases read: TGTGCCAGCAGCCAAGGGGACAGGGGAACCACCGGG. Its translation is CASSQGDRGTTG. The entire CDR3 protein is CASSQGDRGTTGQLYF.

Comments on this clone: Gene and germline names: mouse. The missing CDR3 end, 4 residues past where the read stops, is filled in from the germline J gene. The V gene is TRBV13-2, the J gene TRBJ2-1; 10 bases match TRBD1. CDR1 is NNHNN and CDR2 is SYGAGS in the germline V gene (reference sequence). CDR3 length equals 14 residues. After removal of 3 bases from V and 5 bases from J, the junction contained 2 bases not matched to a gene. The CDR3: CASGGGTGDAEQFF. The CDR3 DNA, read in part, is TGTGCCAGCGGTGGGGGGACAGGGGATGCT.

To note about this clone: At residue 14, the TCRdb protein departs from the DNA translation, so the protein shown here was derived from the DNA itself. Gene names and germline refer to mouse. The CDR3 goes on 3 residues after the read ends, and that part is filled in from the germline J gene. J is TRBJ1-6 and V is TRBV13-2; 10 bases are shared with TRBD1. TRBJ1-6 is identified as an open reading frame with a role that is uncertain. Per the germline V gene, CDR1 is NNHNN and CDR2 is SYGAGS (reference sequence). There are 17 residues in the CDR3. V was pared by 0 bases and J by 4 bases, with 4 bases of the junction left unmatched. CDR3 residues: CASGDAWDRGYNSPLYF. CDR3 DNA (partial): TGTGCCAGCGGTGATGCATGGGACAGGGGTTATAATTCGCCC.

Points on this clone: Gene names and germline refer to mouse. The CDR3 goes on 4 residues after the read ends, and that part is filled in from the germline J gene. This chain connects TRBV1 to TRBJ2-2; tentative D call: TRBD2 (6 bases). The CDR3 totals 16 residues. V was pared by 0 bases and J by 2 bases, with 10 bases between. Germline V CDR1 and CDR2: NSQYPW, LRSPGD (reference sequence). The CDR3 bases that were read are TGCACCTGCAGTGCAGATCGTCTGGGGAACACCGGG. It encodes CTCSADRLGNTG. The entire CDR3 protein is CTCSADRLGNTGQLYF.

This clone has more than one count but fewer than ten. All gene names here are mouse names. The read is 4 residues too short to cover the CDR3 end, so that end is filled in from the germline J gene. The rearrangement uses TRBV13-3 and TRBJ2-5, with 9 nucleotides matching TRBD1. V lost 7 bases to trimming and J lost 3 bases; unmatched junction nucleotides: 12. The germline V gene encodes CDR1 NNHDY and CDR2 SYVADS. There are 16 residues in the CDR3. The CDR3 DNA, read in part, is TGTGCCAGCCGTCCCGGGACAGGGAAGAGACAAGAC. The encoded protein is CASRPGTGKRQD. In full, the CDR3 is CASRPGTGKRQDTQYF.

This clone was detected a few times. Genes and germline are mouse. The read ends 4 residues early relative to the CDR3; the germline J gene fills the gap. This chain connects TRBV13-3 to TRBJ2-7; 7 positions match TRBD1. CDR3 length: 13 amino acids. Trimming at V came to 5 bases and at J to 3 bases, leaving 5 bases not matched to a gene. Germline V gene sequence: CDR1 NNHDY, CDR2 SYVADS. The covered CDR3 bases are TGTGCCAGCAGAGACAGGGCCCTCTAT. As protein: CASRDRALY. The entire CDR3 protein reads CASRDRALYEQYF.

This clone was counted a few times. Gene names refer to mouse genes. The missing CDR3 end, 4 residues past where the read stops, is filled in from the germline J gene. The genes are TRBV13-1 and TRBJ2-1; 11 nucleotides agree with TRBD2. Germline V gene data show CDR1 as NSHNY and CDR2 as SYGAGN. The J segment lost 6 bases and the V segment lost 2 bases, leaving 4 bases of the junction unmatched. The CDR3 loop spans 15 amino acids. The CDR3 sequence is CASSDPGLGVAEQFF. Partial CDR3 DNA: TGTGCCAGCAGTGACCCGGGACTGGGGGTTGCT.

This clone occurred a few times. The gene names given are mouse names. The observed sequence ends 4 residues before the CDR3 terminus, with the missing tail filled in from the germline J gene. This chain connects TRBV1 to TRBJ2-2; tentatively, D is TRBD2 (5 bases). Germline V CDR1 and CDR2: NSQYPW, LRSPGD (reference sequence). V was clipped by 0 bases and J by 0 bases, with 11 bases between them. The CDR3 sequence is 17 residues long. The CDR3 DNA, read in part, is TGCACCTGCAGTGCAGATGTGGGGATCTCAAACACCGGG. This codes for CTCSADVGISNTG. The complete CDR3 sequence is CTCSADVGISNTGQLYF.

A remark on this clone: All gene names here are mouse names. The read terminates 4 residues ahead of where the CDR3 ends, so the germline J gene completes it. The gene calls are TRBV1 and TRBJ2-1, with 7 bases identical to TRBD2. The CDR3 totals 17 residues. Germline CDR1 reads NSQYPW; CDR2 reads LRSPGD (reference sequence). V gave up 0 bases and J gave up 0 bases; unmatched junction bases: 5. The chain's CDR3 is CTCSADAGGYNYAEQFF. The CDR3 DNA, read in part, is TGCACCTGCAGTGCAGATGCTGGGGGATATAACTATGCT.

This clone was detected a few times. Gene names and germline match the mouse. The observed sequence ends 4 residues before the CDR3 terminus, with the missing tail filled in from the germline J gene. V is TRBV13-3 and J is TRBJ2-4, with TRBD2 matching 9 bases. The germline V gene has CDR1 NNHDY and CDR2 SYVADS. J lost 1 base, V lost 3 bases, and 6 bases had no gene match. CDR3 size: 16 residues. The CDR3 bases that were read are TGTGCCAGCAGTGGCCGGGACTGGGCCCGTCAAAAC. Translating gives CASSGRDWARQN. The entire CDR3 protein reads CASSGRDWARQNTLYF.

This clone was seen more than once but under ten times. Gene names denote mouse genes. The CDR3 end is not reached by the read, which stops 4 residues before it; the germline J gene fills it in. The rearrangement joins TRBV17 to TRBJ2-5, with unresolved D. The CDR3 sequence is 13 residues long. The germline V and J ends were trimmed by 5 bases and 3 bases, with 9 bases remaining between them. Per the germline V gene, CDR1 is MNHDT and CDR2 is YYDKIL. This chain's CDR3 is CASSSGIQDTQYF. CDR3 DNA (partial): TGTGCTAGCAGTTCTGGAATTCAAGAC.

This clone has a count of ten or more. Gene names follow the mouse nomenclature. The read finishes 4 residues shy of the CDR3 end, and the germline J gene is used to complete it. The chain is built from TRBV13-3 and TRBJ1-2; 12 positions agree with TRBD1. The CDR3 consists of 16 residues. CDR1 is NNHDY, CDR2 SYVADS, per germline. Unmatched junction bases numbered 2, after V lost 2 bases and J lost 0 bases. The CDR3 here is CASSDGTGGPNSDYTF. The part of the CDR3 DNA that was read is TGTGCCAGCAGTGACGGGACAGGGGGCCCAAACTCC.

This clone was observed a handful of times. The gene names here belong to mouse. The CDR3 end lies 4 residues beyond the end of the read and is filled in from the germline J gene. The sample carries other DNA sequences with the same CDR3. This chain uses TRBV19 with TRBJ1-2; TRBD1 is a possible D gene (5 bases). The CDR3 totals 14 residues. V lost 1 base and J lost 1, with 8 bases in between. CDR1 and CDR2 (germline): FNHDT, SITEND (reference sequence). The part of the CDR3 DNA that was read is TGTGCCAGCAGTATATCTGGGGGAAACTCC. Translation: CASSISGGNS. The full CDR3 is CASSISGGNSDYTF.

There are many counts of this clone. Mouse germline and gene names are used. The CDR3 end lies 4 residues beyond the end of the read and is filled in from the germline J gene. The rearrangement links TRBV13-3 to TRBJ2-7, with 7 bases identical to TRBD1. Losses at the gene ends were 3 bases for V and 3 bases for J; bases not matched to a gene: 3. The CDR3 has 13 residues. CDR1 NNHDY and CDR2 SYVADS come from the germline V gene. The CDR3: CASSAGGFYEQYF. The sequenced CDR3 bases are TGTGCCAGCAGTGCAGGGGGATTCTAT.